These 4 T cell receptor beta chains share one sample of origin, sequenced in a study of identical twins. MiXCR, applied by TCRdb to the 5' RACE reads, yields one record per CDR3 protein. The sample records roughly 1.6 million distinct CDR3 sequences, about 32% being singletons. Sequenced input: cord blood. The receptors here all came from a newborn girl in good health.

The table lists this clonotype with a few counts. V is TRBV24-1 and J is TRBJ2-7; 7 positions match TRBD2. The V gene end was trimmed by 3 bases and the J gene end by 0 bases; junction bases not matched to a gene: 4. Germline CDR1 is KGHDR and CDR2 is SFDVKD. The CDR3 extends over 15 amino acids. This chain's CDR3 is CATSDSGEASYEQYF. CDR3 DNA: TGTGCCACCAGTGATAGCGGGGAGGCCTCCTACGAGCAGTACTTC.

This clonotype was counted between two and nine times. The rearrangement uses TRBV3-1 and TRBJ2-7, with unresolved D. The CDR3 has 13 residues. Germline-derived CDR1 and CDR2 are LGHDT and YNNKEL (reference sequence). V lost 1 base, J lost 3 bases, and 7 bases lay in between. The DNA for the CDR3 is TGTGCCAGCAGCCAAGCTGGGCGCTACGAGCAGTACTTC. Encoded protein: CASSQAGRYEQYF.

This sequence joins TRBV6-1 and TRBJ2-7; 8 nucleotides align to TRBD2. CDR1 is MNHNS and CDR2 is SASEGT in the germline V gene. This CDR3 is 18 amino acids long. Germline trimming cut 5 bases from V and 2 bases from J; bases unmatched to any gene: 17. CDR3 in DNA: TGTGCCAGCAGTAGACAGAGCTCACTAGCGGACAAAACCTACGAGCAGTACTTC. Its translation is CASSRQSSLADKTYEQYF.

This clonotype was seen a few times. CDR3 loop: CASSANPVRNNEQFF. DNA for the CDR3: TGTGCCAGCAGCGCGAACCCAGTCCGGAACAATGAGCAGTTCTTC. The chain links TRBV9 to TRBJ2-1, with D unclear. Germline CDR1 is SGDLS and CDR2 is YYNGEE. The CDR3 spans 15 residues. V shed 3 bases and J shed 5 bases, with 15 bases lying between them.